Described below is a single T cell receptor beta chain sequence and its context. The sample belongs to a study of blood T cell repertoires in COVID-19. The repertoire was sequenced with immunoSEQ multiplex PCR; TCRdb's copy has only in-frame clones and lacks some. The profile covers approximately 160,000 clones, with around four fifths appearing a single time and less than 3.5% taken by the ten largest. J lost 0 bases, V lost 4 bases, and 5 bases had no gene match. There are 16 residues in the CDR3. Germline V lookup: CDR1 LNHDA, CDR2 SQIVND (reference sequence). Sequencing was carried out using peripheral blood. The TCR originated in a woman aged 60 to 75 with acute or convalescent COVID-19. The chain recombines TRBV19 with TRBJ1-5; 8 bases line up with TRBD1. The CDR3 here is CASSSDRGASNQPQHF. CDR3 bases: TGTGCCAGTAGTAGCGACAGGGGTGCTAGCAATCAGCCCCAGCATTTT.